This TCR beta chain was retrieved from a study of T cell responses to AZD1222 COVID-19 vaccine. Study-level findings and limits: Increases in Spike-specific TCR breadth and depth were seen after two AZD1222 doses.

The table came from immunoSEQ multiplex PCR; TCRdb's copy has only in-frame clones and leaves some out. The data show approximately 150,000 clones, approximately 88% seen once. In regard to this clone: Its cognate antigen is unknown.

The sequence was obtained from an adult in good health. This material consisted of peripheral blood, taken on day 0 of AZD1222 vaccination.

CDR3 coding DNA: TGTGCCAGCAGTTACTTACCGGGACAGGGCAATTCACCCCTCCACTTT. Its translation is CASSYLPGQGNSPLHF. The rearrangement joins TRBV6-6 to TRBJ1-6; 9 bases match TRBD1. This CDR3 spans 16 amino acids. Germline V CDR1 and CDR2: MNHNY, SVGAGI (reference sequence). V shed 1 base, J shed 7 bases, and the junction held 5 bases outside the gene matches.